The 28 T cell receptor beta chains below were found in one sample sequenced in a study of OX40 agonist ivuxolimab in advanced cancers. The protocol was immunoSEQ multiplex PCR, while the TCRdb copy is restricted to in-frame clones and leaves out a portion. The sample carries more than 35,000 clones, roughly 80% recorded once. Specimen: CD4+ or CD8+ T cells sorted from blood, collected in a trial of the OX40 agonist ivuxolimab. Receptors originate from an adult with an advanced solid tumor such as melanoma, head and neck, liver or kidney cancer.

CDR3 nucleotides: TGTGCCAGCAGTTTATATGCCAGTAGCAATCAGCCCCAGCATTTT. This translates into CASSLYASSNQPQHF. The chain combines TRBV27 with TRBJ1-5; no reliable D call. CDR3 length: 15 amino acids. From germline, CDR1 is MNHEY and CDR2 SMNVEV (reference sequence). V lost 1 base, J lost 0 bases, and 7 bases lay in between.

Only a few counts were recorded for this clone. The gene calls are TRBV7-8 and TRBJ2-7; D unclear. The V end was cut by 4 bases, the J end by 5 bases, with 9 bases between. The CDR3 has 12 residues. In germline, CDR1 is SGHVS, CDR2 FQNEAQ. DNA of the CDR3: TGTGCCAGCAGCTCCCTCGACCACGAGCAGTACTTC. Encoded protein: CASSSLDHEQYF.

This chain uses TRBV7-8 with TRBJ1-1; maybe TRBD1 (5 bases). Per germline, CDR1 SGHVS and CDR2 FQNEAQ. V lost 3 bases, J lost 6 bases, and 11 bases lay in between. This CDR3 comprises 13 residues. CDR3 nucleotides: TGTGCCAGCAGCTTTGGGGGTCACTCTGAAGCTTTCTTT. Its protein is CASSFGGHSEAFF. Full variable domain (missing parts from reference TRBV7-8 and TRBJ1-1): GAGVSQSPRYKVAKRGQDVALRCDPISGHVSLFWYQQALGQGPEFLTYFQNEAQLDKSGLPSDRFFAERPEGSVSTLKIQRTQQEDSAVYLCASSFGGHSEAFFGQGTRLTVV.

CDR3 sequence reads: CASATVPSGYYEQFF. DNA for the CDR3: TGTGCCAGTGCCACCGTACCTAGCGGGTACTATGAGCAGTTCTTC. J is TRBJ2-1 and V is TRBV5-4, with TRBD2 matching over 8 bases. The V segment lost 8 bases and the J segment 8 bases; nucleotides outside the gene matches: 15. CDR3 length equals 15 residues. CDR1 is SGHNT and CDR2 is YYREEE in the germline V gene (reference sequence).

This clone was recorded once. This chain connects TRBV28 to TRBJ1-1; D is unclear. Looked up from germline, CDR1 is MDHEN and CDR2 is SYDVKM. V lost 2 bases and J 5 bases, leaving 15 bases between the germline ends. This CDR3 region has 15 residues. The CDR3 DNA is TGTGCCAGCAGTTTAACCCCCCTACCTGGGACTGAAGCTTTCTTT. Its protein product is CASSLTPLPGTEAFF.

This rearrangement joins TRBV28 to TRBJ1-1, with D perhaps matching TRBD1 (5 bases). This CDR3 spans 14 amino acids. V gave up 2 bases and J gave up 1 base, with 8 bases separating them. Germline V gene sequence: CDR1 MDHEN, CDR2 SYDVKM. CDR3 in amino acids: CASSLTQGNTEAFF. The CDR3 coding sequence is TGTGCCAGCAGTTTAACTCAGGGGAACACTGAAGCTTTCTTT.

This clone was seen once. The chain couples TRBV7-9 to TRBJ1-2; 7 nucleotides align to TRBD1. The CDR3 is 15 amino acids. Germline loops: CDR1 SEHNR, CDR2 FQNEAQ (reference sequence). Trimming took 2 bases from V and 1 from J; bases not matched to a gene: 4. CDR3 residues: CASSLWDSLNYGYTF. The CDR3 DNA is TGTGCCAGCAGCTTATGGGACAGCCTTAACTATGGCTACACCTTC. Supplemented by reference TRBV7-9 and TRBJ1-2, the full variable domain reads DTGVSQNPRHKITKRGQNVTFRCDPISEHNRLYWYRQTLGQGPEFLTYFQNEAQLEKSRLLSDRFSAERPKGSFSTLEIQRTEQGDSAMYLCASSLWDSLNYGYTFGSGTRLTVV.

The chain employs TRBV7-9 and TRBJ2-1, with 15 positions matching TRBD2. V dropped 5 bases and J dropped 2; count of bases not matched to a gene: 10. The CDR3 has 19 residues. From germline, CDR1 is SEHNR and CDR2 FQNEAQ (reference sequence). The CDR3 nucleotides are TGTGCCAGCAGCCGGATTCGGACTAGCGGGGGGGATACCTACAATGAGCAGTTCTTC. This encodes CASSRIRTSGGDTYNEQFF.

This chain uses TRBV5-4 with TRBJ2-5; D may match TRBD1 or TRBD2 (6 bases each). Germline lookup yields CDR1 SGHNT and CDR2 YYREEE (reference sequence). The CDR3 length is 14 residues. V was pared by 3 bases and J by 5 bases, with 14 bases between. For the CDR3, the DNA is TGTGCCAGCAGCTATGGGGGGCGAAGGGAGACCCAGTACTTC. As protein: CASSYGGRRETQYF.

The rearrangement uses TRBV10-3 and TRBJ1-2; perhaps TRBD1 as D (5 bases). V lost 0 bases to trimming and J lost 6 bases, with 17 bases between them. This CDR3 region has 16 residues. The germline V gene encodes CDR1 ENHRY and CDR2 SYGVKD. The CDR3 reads CAISESWSWQGHGYTF. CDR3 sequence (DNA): TGTGCCATCAGTGAGTCGTGGAGTTGGCAGGGTCATGGCTACACCTTC.

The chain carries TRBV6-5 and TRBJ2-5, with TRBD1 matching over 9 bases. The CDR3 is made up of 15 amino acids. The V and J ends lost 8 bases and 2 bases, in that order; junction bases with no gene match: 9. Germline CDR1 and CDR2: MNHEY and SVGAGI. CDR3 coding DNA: TGTGCCAGCGGGATTTCCGGGACAGGGCAAGAGACCCAGTACTTC. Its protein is CASGISGTGQETQYF.

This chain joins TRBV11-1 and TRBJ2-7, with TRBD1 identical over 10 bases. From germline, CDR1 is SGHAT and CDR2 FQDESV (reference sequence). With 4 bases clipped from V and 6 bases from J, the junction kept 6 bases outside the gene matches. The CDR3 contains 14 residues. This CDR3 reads CASSSTGGYSEQYF. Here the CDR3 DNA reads TGTGCCAGCAGCTCGACAGGGGGCTATAGCGAGCAGTACTTC.

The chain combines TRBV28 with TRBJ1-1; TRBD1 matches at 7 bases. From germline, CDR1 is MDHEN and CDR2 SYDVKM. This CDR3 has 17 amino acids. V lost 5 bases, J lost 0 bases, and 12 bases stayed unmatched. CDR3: CASSPLPGQRLNTEAFF. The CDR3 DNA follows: TGTGCCAGCAGTCCTCTTCCGGGACAGAGACTGAACACTGAAGCTTTCTTT.

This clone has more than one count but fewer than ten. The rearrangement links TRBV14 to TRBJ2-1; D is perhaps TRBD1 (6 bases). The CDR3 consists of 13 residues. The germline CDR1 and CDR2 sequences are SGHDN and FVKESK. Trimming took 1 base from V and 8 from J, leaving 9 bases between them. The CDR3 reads CASSQAQGDEQFF. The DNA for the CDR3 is TGTGCCAGCAGCCAAGCACAGGGCGATGAGCAGTTCTTC.

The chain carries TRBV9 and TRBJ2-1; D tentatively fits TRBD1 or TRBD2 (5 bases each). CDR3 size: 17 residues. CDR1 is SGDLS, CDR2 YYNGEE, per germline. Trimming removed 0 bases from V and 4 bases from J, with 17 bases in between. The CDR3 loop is CASSVGDAPRRYNEQFF. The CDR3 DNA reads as TGTGCCAGCAGCGTAGGGGACGCACCAAGGAGGTACAATGAGCAGTTCTTC.

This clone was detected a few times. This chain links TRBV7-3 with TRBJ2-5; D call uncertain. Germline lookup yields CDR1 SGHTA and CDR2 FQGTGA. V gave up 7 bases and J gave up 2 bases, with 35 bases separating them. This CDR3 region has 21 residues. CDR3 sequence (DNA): TGTGCCAGCATCCATCCCCCCGTCTTAGGTGACCATCTCGGCCTACAAGAGACCCAGTACTTC. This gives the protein CASIHPPVLGDHLGLQETQYF.

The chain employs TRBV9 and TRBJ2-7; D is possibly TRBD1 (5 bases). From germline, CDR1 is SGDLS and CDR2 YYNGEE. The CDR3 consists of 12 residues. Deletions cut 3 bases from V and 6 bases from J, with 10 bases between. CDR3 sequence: CASSDPGIEQYF. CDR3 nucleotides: TGTGCCAGCAGCGATCCAGGGATCGAGCAGTACTTC.

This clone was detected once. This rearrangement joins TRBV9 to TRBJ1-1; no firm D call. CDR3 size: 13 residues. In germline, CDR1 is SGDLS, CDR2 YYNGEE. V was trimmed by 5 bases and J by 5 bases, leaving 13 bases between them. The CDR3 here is CASRAYGGTEAFF. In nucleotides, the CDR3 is TGTGCCAGCAGAGCCTACGGCGGAACTGAAGCTTTCTTT.

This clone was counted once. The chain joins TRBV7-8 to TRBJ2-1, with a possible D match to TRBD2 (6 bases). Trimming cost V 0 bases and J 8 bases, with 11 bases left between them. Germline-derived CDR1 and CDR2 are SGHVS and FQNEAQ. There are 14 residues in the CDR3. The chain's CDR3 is CASSLAGGRDEQFF. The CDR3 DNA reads TGTGCCAGCAGCTTAGCGGGGGGAAGGGATGAGCAGTTCTTC.

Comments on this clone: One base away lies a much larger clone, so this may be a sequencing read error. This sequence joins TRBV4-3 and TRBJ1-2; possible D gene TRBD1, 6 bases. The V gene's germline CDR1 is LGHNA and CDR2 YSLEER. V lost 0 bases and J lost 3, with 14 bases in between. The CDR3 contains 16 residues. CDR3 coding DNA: TGCGCCAGCAGCCAAGATGGGGACAAGGCCGACTATGGCTACACCTTC. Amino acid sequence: CASSQDGDKADYGYTF.

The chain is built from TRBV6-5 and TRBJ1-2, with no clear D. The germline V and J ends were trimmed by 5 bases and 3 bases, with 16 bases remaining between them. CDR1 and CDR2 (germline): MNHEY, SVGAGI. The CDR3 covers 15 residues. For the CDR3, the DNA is TGTGCCAGCAGTAGTACTAGGTTGGCAGACTATGGCTACACCTTC. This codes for CASSSTRLADYGYTF.

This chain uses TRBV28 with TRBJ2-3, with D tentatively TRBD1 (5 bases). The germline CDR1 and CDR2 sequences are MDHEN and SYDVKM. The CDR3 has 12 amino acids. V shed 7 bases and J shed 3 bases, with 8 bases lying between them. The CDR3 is CASTGFTDTQYF. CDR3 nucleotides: TGTGCCAGCACAGGGTTTACAGATACGCAGTATTTT. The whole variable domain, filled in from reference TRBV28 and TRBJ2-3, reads DVKVTQSSRYLVKRTGEKVFLECVQDMDHENMFWYRQDPGLGLRLIYFSYDVKMKEKGDIPEGYSVSREKKERFSLILESASTNQTSMYLCASTGFTDTQYFGPGTRLTVL.

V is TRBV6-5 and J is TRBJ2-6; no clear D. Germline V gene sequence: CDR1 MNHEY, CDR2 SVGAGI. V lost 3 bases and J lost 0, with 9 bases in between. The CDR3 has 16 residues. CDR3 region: CASSYFGDSGANVLTF. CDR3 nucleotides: TGTGCCAGCAGTTATTTTGGGGACTCTGGGGCCAACGTCCTGACTTTC.

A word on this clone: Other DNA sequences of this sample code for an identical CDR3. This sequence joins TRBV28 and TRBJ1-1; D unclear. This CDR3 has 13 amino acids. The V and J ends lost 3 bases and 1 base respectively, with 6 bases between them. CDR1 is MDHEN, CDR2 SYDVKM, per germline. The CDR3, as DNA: TGTGCCAGCAGTTTGTCGGAGAACACTGAAGCTTTCTTT. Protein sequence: CASSLSENTEAFF. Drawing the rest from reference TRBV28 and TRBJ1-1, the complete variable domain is DVKVTQSSRYLVKRTGEKVFLECVQDMDHENMFWYRQDPGLGLRLIYFSYDVKMKEKGDIPEGYSVSREKKERFSLILESASTNQTSMYLCASSLSENTEAFFGQGTRLTVV.

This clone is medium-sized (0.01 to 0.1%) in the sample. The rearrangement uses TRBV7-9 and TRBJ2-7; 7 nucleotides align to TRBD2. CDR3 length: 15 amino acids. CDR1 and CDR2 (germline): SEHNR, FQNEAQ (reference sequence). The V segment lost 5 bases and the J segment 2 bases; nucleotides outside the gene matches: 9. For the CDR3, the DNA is TGTGCCAGCAGCCTGGGAGGGGACTTCCCCTACGAGCAGTACTTC. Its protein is CASSLGGDFPYEQYF.

CDR3 loop: CASGKTFPPYNEQFF. CDR3 sequence (DNA): TGTGCTAGTGGAAAGACCTTCCCCCCCTACAATGAGCAGTTCTTC. The genes are TRBV12-5 and TRBJ2-1; D is unclear. Trimming took 6 bases from V and 2 from J, leaving 14 bases between them. Germline CDR1 is LGHNT and CDR2 is FRNRAP. The CDR3 extends over 15 amino acids.

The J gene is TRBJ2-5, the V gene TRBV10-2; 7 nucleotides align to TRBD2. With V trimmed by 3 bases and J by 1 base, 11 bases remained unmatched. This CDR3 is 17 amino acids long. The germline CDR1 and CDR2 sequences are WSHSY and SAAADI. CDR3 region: CASSEEFLLAVQETQYF. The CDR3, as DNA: TGCGCCAGCAGTGAAGAATTCCTGCTAGCGGTCCAAGAGACCCAGTACTTC.

CDR3 loop: CAISADSGDGYTF. The CDR3, as DNA: TGTGCCATCAGCGCCGACAGCGGCGATGGCTACACCTTC. V is TRBV10-3 and J is TRBJ1-2, with D perhaps TRBD1 (5 bases). The germline V gene has CDR1 ENHRY and CDR2 SYGVKD. Trimming removed 6 bases from V and 6 bases from J, with 14 bases in between. The CDR3 runs to 13 residues.